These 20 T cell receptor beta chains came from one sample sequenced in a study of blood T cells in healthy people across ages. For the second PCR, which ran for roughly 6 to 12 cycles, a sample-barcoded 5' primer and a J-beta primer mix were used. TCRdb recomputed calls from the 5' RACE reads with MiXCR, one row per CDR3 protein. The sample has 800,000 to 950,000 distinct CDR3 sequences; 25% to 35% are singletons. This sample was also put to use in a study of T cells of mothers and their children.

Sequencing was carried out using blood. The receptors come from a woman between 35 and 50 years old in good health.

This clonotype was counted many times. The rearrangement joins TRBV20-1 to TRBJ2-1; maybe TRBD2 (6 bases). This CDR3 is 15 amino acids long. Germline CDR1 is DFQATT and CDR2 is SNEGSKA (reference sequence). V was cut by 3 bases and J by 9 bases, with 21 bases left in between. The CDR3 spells CSASPTGFPGGEQFF. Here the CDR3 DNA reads TGCAGTGCTAGCCCAACGGGTTTCCCCGGGGGTGAGCAGTTCTTC.

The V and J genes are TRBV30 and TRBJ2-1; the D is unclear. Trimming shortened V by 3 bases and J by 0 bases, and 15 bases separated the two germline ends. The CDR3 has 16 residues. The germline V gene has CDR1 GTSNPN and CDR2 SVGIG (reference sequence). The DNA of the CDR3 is TGTGCCTGGAGGTCACCGGGCTTCAGCTCCTACAATGAGCAGTTCTTC. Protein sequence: CAWRSPGFSSYNEQFF.

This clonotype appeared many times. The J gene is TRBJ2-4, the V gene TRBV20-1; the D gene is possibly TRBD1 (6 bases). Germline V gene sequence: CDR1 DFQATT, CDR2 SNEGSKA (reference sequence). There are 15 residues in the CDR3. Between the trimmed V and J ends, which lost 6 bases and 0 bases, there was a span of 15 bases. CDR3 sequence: CSAPRAGEAKNIQYF. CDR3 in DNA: TGCAGTGCCCCAAGGGCAGGGGAAGCCAAAAACATTCAGTACTTC.

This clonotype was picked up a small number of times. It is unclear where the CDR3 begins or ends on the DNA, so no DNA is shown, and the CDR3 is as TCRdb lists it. The chain's CDR3 is CSVGQGNKNIPYF. The chain has TRBV29-1 and TRBJ2-4; no DNA check was done on the table's D call, TRBD1. Looked up from germline, CDR1 is SQVTM and CDR2 is ANQGSEA. The CDR3 spans 13 residues, counting both ends.

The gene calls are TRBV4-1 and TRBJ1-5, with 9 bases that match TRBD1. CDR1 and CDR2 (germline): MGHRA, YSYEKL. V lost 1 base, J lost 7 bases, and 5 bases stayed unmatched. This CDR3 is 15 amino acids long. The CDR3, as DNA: TGCGCCAGCAGCCAAGGACAGGGGGTGGGACAGCCCCAGCATTTT. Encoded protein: CASSQGQGVGQPQHF.

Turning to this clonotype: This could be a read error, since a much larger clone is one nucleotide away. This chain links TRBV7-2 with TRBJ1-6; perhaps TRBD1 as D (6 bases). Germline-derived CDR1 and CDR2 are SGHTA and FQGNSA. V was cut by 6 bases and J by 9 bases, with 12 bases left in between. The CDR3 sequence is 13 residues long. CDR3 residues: CASREQGGSPLHF. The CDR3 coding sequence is TGTGCCAGCAGGGAACAGGGAGGTTCACCCCTCCACTTT.

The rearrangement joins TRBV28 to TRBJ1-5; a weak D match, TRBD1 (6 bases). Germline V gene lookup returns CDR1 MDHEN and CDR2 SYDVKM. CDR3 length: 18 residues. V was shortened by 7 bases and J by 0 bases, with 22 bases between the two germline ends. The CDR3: CASNLAQGRVLSNQPQHF. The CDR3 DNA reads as TGTGCCAGCAACCTGGCACAGGGTAGGGTCCTTAGCAATCAGCCCCAGCATTTT.

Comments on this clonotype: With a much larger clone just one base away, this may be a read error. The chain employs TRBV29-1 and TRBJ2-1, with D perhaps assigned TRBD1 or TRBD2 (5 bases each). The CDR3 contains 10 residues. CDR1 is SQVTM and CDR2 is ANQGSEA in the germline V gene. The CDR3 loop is CSIGGNEQVF. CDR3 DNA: TGCAGCATTGGGGGAAATGAGCAGGTCTTC.

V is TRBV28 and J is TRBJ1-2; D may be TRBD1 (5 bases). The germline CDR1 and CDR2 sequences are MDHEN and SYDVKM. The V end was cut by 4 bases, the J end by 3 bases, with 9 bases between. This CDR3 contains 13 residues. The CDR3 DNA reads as TGTGCCAGCAGTTCCAGGGAGTACTATGGCTACACCTTC. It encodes CASSSREYYGYTF.

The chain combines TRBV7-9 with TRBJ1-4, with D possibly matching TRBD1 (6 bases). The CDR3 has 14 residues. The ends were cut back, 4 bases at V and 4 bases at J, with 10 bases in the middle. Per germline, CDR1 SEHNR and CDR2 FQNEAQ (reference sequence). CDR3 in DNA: TGTGCCAGCAGCTACAGGGATAATAATGAAAAACTGTTTTTT. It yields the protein CASSYRDNNEKLFF.

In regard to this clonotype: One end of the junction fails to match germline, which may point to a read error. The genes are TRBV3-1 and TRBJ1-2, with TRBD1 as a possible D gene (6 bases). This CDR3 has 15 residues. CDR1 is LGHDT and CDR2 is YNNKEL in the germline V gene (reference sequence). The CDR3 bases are TGTGCCAGCAGTCGAAGTCGGGGGGCTGACTATGGCTTCACCTTC. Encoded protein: CASSRSRGADYGFTF.

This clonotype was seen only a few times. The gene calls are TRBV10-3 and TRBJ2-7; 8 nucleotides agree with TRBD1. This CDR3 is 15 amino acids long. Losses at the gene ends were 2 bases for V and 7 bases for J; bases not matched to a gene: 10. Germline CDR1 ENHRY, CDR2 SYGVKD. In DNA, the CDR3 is TGTGCCATCAGTGAGCCCCAGGACAGGGCCAATGAGCAGTACTTC. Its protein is CAISEPQDRANEQYF.

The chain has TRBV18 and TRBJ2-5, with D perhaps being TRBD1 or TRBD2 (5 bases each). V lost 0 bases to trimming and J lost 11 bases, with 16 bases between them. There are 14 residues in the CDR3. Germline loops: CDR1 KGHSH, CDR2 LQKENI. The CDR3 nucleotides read TGTGCCAGCTCACCACCGCGAGGGGTTGGAGAACAGTACTTC. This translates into CASSPPRGVGEQYF. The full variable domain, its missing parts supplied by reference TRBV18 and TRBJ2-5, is NAGVMQNPRHLVRRRGQEARLRCSPMKGHSHVYWYRQLPEEGLKFMVYLQKENIIDESGMPKERFSAEFPKEGPSILRIQQVVRGDSAAYFCASSPPRGVGEQYFGPGTRLLVL.

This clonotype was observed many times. CDR3 loop: CASSLIRNTEAFF. The CDR3 DNA is TGTGCCAGCAGTTTGATCAGAAACACTGAAGCTTTCTTT. V gene TRBV12-3 or TRBV12-4 combines with J gene TRBJ1-1; D is unclear. V was pared by 3 bases and J by 2 bases, with 7 bases between. The CDR3 length is 13 residues.

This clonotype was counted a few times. The CDR3 DNA is TGTGCCAGCAGGGACAATAACTATGGCTACACCTTC. This codes for CASRDNNYGYTF. The chain combines TRBV28 with TRBJ1-2; possibly TRBD1 for D (5 bases). This CDR3 comprises 12 residues. Germline CDR1 and CDR2: MDHEN and SYDVKM. Trimming shortened V by 6 bases and J by 1 base, and 6 bases separated the two germline ends.

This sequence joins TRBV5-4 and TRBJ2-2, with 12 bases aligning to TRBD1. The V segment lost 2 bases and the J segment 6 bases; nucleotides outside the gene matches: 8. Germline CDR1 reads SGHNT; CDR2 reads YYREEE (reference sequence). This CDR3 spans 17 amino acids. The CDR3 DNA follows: TGTGCCAGCAGCTTTGGGACAGGGGGCGGTGCGGCCGGGGAGCTGTTTTTT. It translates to CASSFGTGGGAAGELFF.

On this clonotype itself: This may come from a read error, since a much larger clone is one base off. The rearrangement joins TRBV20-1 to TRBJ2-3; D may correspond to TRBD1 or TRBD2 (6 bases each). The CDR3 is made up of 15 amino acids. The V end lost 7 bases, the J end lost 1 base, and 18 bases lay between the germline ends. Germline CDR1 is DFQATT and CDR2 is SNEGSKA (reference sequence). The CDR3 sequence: CSVGVRRGGTDTQYF. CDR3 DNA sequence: TGCAGTGTCGGGGTTAGGAGGGGGGGCACAGATACGCAGTATTTT.

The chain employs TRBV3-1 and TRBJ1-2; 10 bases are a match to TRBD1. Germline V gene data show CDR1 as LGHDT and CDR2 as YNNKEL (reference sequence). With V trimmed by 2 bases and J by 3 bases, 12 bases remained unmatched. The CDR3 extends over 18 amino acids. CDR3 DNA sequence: TGTGCCAGCAGCCAATGGGGGGGAAAGACAGGGGGCGACTATGGCTACACCTTC. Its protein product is CASSQWGGKTGGDYGYTF.

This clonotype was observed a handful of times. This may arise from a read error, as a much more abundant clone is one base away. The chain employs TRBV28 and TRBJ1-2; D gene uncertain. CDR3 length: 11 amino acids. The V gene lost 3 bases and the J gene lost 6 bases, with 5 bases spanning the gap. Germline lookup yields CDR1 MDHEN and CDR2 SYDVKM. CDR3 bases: TGTGCCAGCAGTTTTGGGCATGGCTACACCTTC. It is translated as CASSFGHGYTF.

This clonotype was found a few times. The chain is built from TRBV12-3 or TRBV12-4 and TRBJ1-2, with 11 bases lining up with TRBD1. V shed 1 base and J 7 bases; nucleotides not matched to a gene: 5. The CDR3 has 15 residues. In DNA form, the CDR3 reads TGTGCCAGCAGTTTAGACGGACAGGGGGCGCGTGGCTACACCTTC. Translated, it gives CASSLDGQGARGYTF.